A single TCR beta chain is shown here with its context. This sample was taken from a study of CD8+CD57+ T cells in acquired aplastic anemia. Selection for sequencing was limited to patients who had shown CD8+CD57+ cell expansion by flow cytometry. This CDR3 has 13 amino acids. CDR1 is SGHVS, CDR2 FQNEAQ, per germline. The V gene lost 3 bases and the J gene lost 5 bases, with 8 bases spanning the gap. Genomic DNA constituted the template upon which TCR beta VDJ and CDR3 profiling was performed. TCRdb used MiXCR to reprocess the reads, holding one entry per CDR3 protein. The sample contains 310,000 or so distinct CDR3 sequences, roughly 59% of which appear only once.

The sequence was collected from a human donor with aplastic anemia. The source material was sorted CD4+, CD8+, or CD8+CD57+ T cells (not recorded which) from PBMCs. This rearrangement joins TRBV7-8 to TRBJ2-1; D call uncertain. For the CDR3, the DNA is TGTGCCAGCAGCTTGAGCCGGAACAATGAGCAGTTCTTC. It encodes CASSLSRNNEQFF.